This T cell receptor beta chain was profiled in a study of T cell responses to AZD1222 COVID-19 vaccine. Study-wide findings and caveats: There were mostly white British donors and more females than males, and clonal diversity was possibly underestimated. Baseline antibody screening turned up just a handful of seropositive AZD1222 recipients. Spike was spanned by vaccine-associated CD4 TCRs, which were dominant at 160-218 and 743-854. Close to half of all spike-specific TCRs reportedly target regions of the variants that are unmutated.

The data were produced by immunoSEQ multiplex PCR, yet TCRdb's version contains in-frame clones alone and is incomplete. Here the sample spans 95,000 to 100,000 clones, roughly 90% being singletons. Concerning this clone: What it binds is unknown.

This clonotype originated in an adult in good health. Here the sequenced sample was peripheral blood, taken on day 0 of AZD1222 vaccination.

The CDR3 region is CASSLVGQPSGNTIYF. In DNA form, the CDR3 reads TGTGCCAGCAGCTTAGTGGGACAGCCTTCTGGAAACACCATATATTTT. The V and J genes are TRBV7-2 and TRBJ1-3, with 7 bases fitting TRBD1. The CDR3 loop spans 16 amino acids. Germline V gene data show CDR1 as SGHTA and CDR2 as FQGNSA. V lost 1 base, J lost 1 base, and 4 bases stayed unmatched.